Listed below are T cell receptor beta chains from one sample, sequenced in a study of blood T cell repertoires in COVID-19. This table comes from immunoSEQ multiplex PCR, and its TCRdb copy is limited to in-frame clones, with some not included. The sample contains fewer than 200,000 clones, 84% of which appear only once. Sequenced: peripheral blood. These TCRs come from a man in his 70s with active or convalescent COVID-19. Each CDR3 is given with its conserved first and last residue. The D gene is left open where the match is weak. Only part of the rows carry a size: once, few, many, or a class if the clone is expanded.

clone_size	v_call	j_call	d_call	cdr3_aa	cdr3_nt
once	TRBV19	TRBJ2-1	TRBD1	CASSIGQGVNEQFF	TGTGCCAGTAGTATAGGACAGGGGGTCAATGAGCAGTTCTTC
.	TRBV30	TRBJ1-1	.	CAWRRSDIPNTEAFF	TGTGCCTGGAGAAGATCTGACATACCGAACACTGAAGCTTTCTTT
.	TRBV7-8	TRBJ1-1	TRBD1	CASSPNRGMNTEAFF	TGTGCCAGCAGCCCTAACAGGGGGATGAACACTGAAGCTTTCTTT
.	TRBV18	TRBJ1-1	.	CASSPRGGVGTEAFF	TGTGCCAGCTCACCCCGGGGAGGGGTGGGCACTGAAGCTTTCTTT
.	TRBV9	TRBJ2-7	TRBD1	CASSLFGQGNEQYF	TGTGCCAGCAGCCTATTCGGACAGGGGAACGAGCAGTACTTC
.	TRBV28	TRBJ2-2	.	CASSLGGLRELFF	TGTGCCAGCAGTTTGGGGGGACTTAGGGAGCTGTTTTTT
.	TRBV18	TRBJ2-3	TRBD1	CASSPGQGGTDTQYF	TGTGCCAGCTCACCGGGACAGGGAGGCACAGATACGCAGTATTTT
.	TRBV15	TRBJ1-5	.	CATSRETVLNQPQHF	TGTGCCACCAGCAGAGAGACAGTTCTGAATCAGCCCCAGCATTTT
.	TRBV3-1/TRBV3-2	TRBJ1-2	TRBD1	CASSQDLQGVGYTF	TGTGCCAGCAGCCAAGATTTACAGGGGGTAGGCTACACCTTC
.	TRBV14	TRBJ1-2	.	CASSPAVGVRDGYTF	TGTGCCAGCAGCCCCGCCGTGGGAGTGAGGGATGGCTACACCTTC
.	TRBV2	TRBJ1-1	TRBD1	CASSTGTGQGSNTEAFF	TGTGCCAGCAGTACTGGGACAGGCCAAGGGTCGAACACTGAAGCTTTCTTT
.	TRBV19	TRBJ2-1	.	CASSIASGLNNEQFF	TGTGCCAGTAGTATAGCCAGCGGACTAAACAATGAGCAGTTCTTC
few	TRBV20-1	TRBJ2-7	.	CSASEAGTHYEQYF	TGCAGTGCTAGTGAGGCGGGTACACACTACGAGCAGTACTTC
.	TRBV10-2	TRBJ2-1	TRBD2	CASSPGLAGTFEQFF	TGCGCCAGCAGCCCTGGACTAGCGGGGACCTTTGAGCAGTTCTTC
.	TRBV7-2	TRBJ1-1	.	CASSLRSSTEAFF	TGTGCCAGCAGCTTAAGGAGTAGCACTGAAGCTTTCTTT
.	TRBV11-2	TRBJ2-1	TRBD2	CASSLASGSGVYNEQFF	TGTGCCAGCAGCTTAGCTAGCGGGAGTGGGGTTTACAATGAGCAGTTCTTC
.	TRBV6-5	TRBJ2-7	.	CASSYGQTFSSYEQYF	TGTGCCAGCAGTTACGGACAAACTTTTAGCTCCTACGAGCAGTACTTC
.	TRBV6-5	TRBJ2-1	TRBD1	CASSDHSPGTGTQFF	TGTGCCAGCAGCGATCATAGTCCCGGGACAGGGACCCAGTTCTTC
few	TRBV2	TRBJ2-7	TRBD2	CASSGGGTSSDEQYF	TGTGCCAGCAGTGGCGGAGGGACTAGTTCCGACGAGCAGTACTTC
once	TRBV5-8	TRBJ1-5	.	CASSLRRNSNQPQHF	TGTGCCAGCAGCTTGCGGCGGAATAGCAATCAGCCCCAGCATTTT
.	TRBV6-6	TRBJ1-5	.	CASSYSSGEGQPQHF	TGTGCCAGCAGTTACTCGTCGGGAGAAGGTCAGCCCCAGCATTTT
many	TRBV5-1	TRBJ1-3	.	CASSLPQGSSGNTIYF	TGCGCCAGCAGCTTACCCCAGGGATCCTCGGGAAACACCATATATTTT
.	TRBV5-1	TRBJ2-7	TRBD1	CASSAITGGDEQYF	TGCGCCAGCAGCGCTATTACAGGGGGCGACGAGCAGTACTTC
.	TRBV23-1	TRBJ2-7	.	CASSHWRNSPYEQYF	TGCGCCAGCAGTCATTGGAGGAATAGTCCTTACGAGCAGTACTTC
.	TRBV5-1	TRBJ1-2	.	CASRREDSQYGYTF	TGCGCCAGCAGACGCGAGGACAGTCAGTATGGCTACACCTTC
.	TRBV9	TRBJ2-7	.	CASSVGRTFSYYEQYF	TGTGCCAGCAGCGTGGGCAGAACCTTCTCATACTACGAGCAGTACTTC